These 25 T cell receptor beta chains originate from one sample sequenced in a study of shared clonotypes between healthy human individuals (dated by TCRdb to 2018 to 2020). Preparation of the library involved the immunoSEQ multiplex PCR assay. As stored in TCRdb, this immuneACCESS dataset retains in-frame rearrangements with V and J assigned. A fraction of the clones does not appear; measured against another copy, unresolved V genes explain less than half of the discrepancy, and the remainder lacks a known reason. This sample holds roughly 2.1 million clones; 93% were observed only once. In total, the top ten clones hold about 1.5% of the sample. For the CD8 naive samples, CD45RO-negative cells were positively selected for CCR7, yielding a CD45RA+CCR7+ population from which TemRA cells were excluded. The sequencing sample was made of naive CD8+ T cells from PBMCs. In the paper's terms, the cell subset or site label means: CD45RA+CCR7+. These TCRs come from a young man in good health. Some clones in this sample may be carry-over from other donors' samples.

This clone was observed once. Additional DNA sequences in this sample encode the identical CDR3. V usage is TRBV28 and J usage is TRBJ2-2; unclear D gene. V shed 4 bases and J shed 7 bases, with 4 bases lying between them. In germline, CDR1 is MDHEN, CDR2 SYDVKM. The CDR3 is 11 amino acids. The CDR3 DNA reads TGTGCCAGCAGTTCCGGCGGGGAGCTGTTTTTT. Amino acids: CASSSGGELFF. Together with reference TRBV28 and TRBJ2-2, the CDR3 gives the full variable domain: DVKVTQSSRYLVKRTGEKVFLECVQDMDHENMFWYRQDPGLGLRLIYFSYDVKMKEKGDIPEGYSVSREKKERFSLILESASTNQTSMYLCASSSGGELFFGEGSRLTVL.

This chain links TRBV5-6 with TRBJ2-5; maybe TRBD1 (5 bases). The CDR3 contains 13 residues. The germline CDR1 and CDR2 sequences are SGHDT and YYEEEE. The germline V and J ends were trimmed by 4 bases and 10 bases, with 17 bases remaining between them. In DNA, the CDR3 is TGTGCCAGCAGCCCTGACAGCGCCGGTGGCCAGTACTTC. The encoded protein is CASSPDSAGGQYF.

The chain combines TRBV29-1 with TRBJ2-7; 9 bases map to TRBD2. There are 14 residues in the CDR3. Germline V gene sequence: CDR1 SQVTM, CDR2 ANQGSEA. The V segment lost 4 bases and the J segment 5 bases; nucleotides outside the gene matches: 9. The CDR3 nucleotides are TGCAGCGTTGCTAGCGGGGCGTCAGGCCACGAGCAGTACTTC. Translating gives CSVASGASGHEQYF.

The gene calls are TRBV2 and TRBJ2-1, with D tentatively TRBD1 (6 bases). CDR1 and CDR2 from the germline V gene are SNHLY and FYNNEI. The CDR3 has 11 residues. Trimming removed 8 bases from V and 6 bases from J, with 8 bases in between. The CDR3 sequence is CASPQGNEQFF. The CDR3 DNA reads as TGTGCCAGCCCACAGGGCAATGAGCAGTTCTTC.

This clone has only one observation. The rearrangement links TRBV7-6 to TRBJ1-4; D not resolved. This CDR3 has 14 residues. V lost 5 bases and J 8 bases, leaving 15 bases between the germline ends. Germline loops: CDR1 SGHVS, CDR2 FNYEAQ. CDR3 coding DNA: TGTGCCAGCAGCCGCAGCGGGGTAGGGGAAAAACTGTTTTTT. Translated: CASSRSGVGEKLFF.

This chain joins TRBV29-1 and TRBJ2-7; D is unclear. Trimming shortened V by 7 bases and J by 7 bases, and 20 bases separated the two germline ends. Germline assignment: CDR1 SQVTM and CDR2 ANQGSEA. CDR3 size: 13 residues. This CDR3 is CSAGRSGGEEQYF. DNA of the CDR3: TGCAGCGCAGGCAGGTCCGGCGGTGAGGAGCAGTACTTC.

The rearrangement links TRBV5-1 to TRBJ2-7; 9 positions agree with TRBD1. Trimming cost V 4 bases and J 2 bases; bases outside gene matches: 10. Germline CDR1 and CDR2: SGHRS and YFSETQ. The CDR3 is 16 residues long. The CDR3 sequence: CASSPLGGQGTYEQYF. For the CDR3, the DNA is TGCGCCAGCAGCCCCCTAGGGGGACAGGGTACCTACGAGCAGTACTTC.

This sequence joins TRBV27 and TRBJ2-1; 9 bases are shared with TRBD1. Germline V gene lookup returns CDR1 MNHEY and CDR2 SMNVEV (reference sequence). The V and J ends lost 6 bases and 4 bases, in that order; junction bases with no gene match: 7. The CDR3 loop spans 15 amino acids. CDR3 region: CASSRQGVLYNEQFF. The CDR3 DNA reads as TGTGCCAGCAGCCGACAGGGGGTGTTGTACAATGAGCAGTTCTTC.

This clone is a singleton in its sample. The rearrangement joins TRBV6-1 to TRBJ2-7; TRBD1 matches 7 bases. V shed 4 bases, J shed 3 bases, and the junction held 6 bases outside the gene matches. CDR1 is MNHNS and CDR2 is SASEGT in the germline V gene. The CDR3 is made up of 14 amino acids. The CDR3 region is CASSAGSGGYEQYF. In DNA form, the CDR3 reads TGTGCCAGCAGTGCAGGATCAGGGGGCTACGAGCAGTACTTC.

The rearrangement links TRBV13 to TRBJ2-7; D remains unclear. This CDR3 region has 13 residues. Trimming shortened V by 4 bases and J by 5 bases, and 12 bases separated the two germline ends. The germline CDR1 and CDR2 sequences are PRHDT and FYEKMQ (reference sequence). The CDR3 bases are TGTGCCAGCAGCTCCCGAGTAGGCGACGAGCAGTACTTC. Translated: CASSSRVGDEQYF.

This chain links TRBV11-3 with TRBJ2-1; 10 positions agree with TRBD1. The germline V gene has CDR1 SGHNT and CDR2 YENEEA. This CDR3 is 17 amino acids long. V lost 5 bases and J lost 0; bases outside the gene matches: 7. CDR3 amino acids: CASSPKWDRGSYNEQFF. Written as DNA, the CDR3 is TGTGCCAGCAGCCCGAAGTGGGACAGGGGCTCCTACAATGAGCAGTTCTTC.

CDR3 nucleotides: TGTGCCAGCAGTTATACTTGGCCAGGACAAGAGACCCAGTACTTC. It specifies CASSYTWPGQETQYF. V and J are TRBV28 and TRBJ2-5, with unresolved D. Trimming stripped 4 bases from V and 2 bases from J, with 14 bases between. The CDR3 totals 15 residues. Per germline, CDR1 MDHEN and CDR2 SYDVKM.

This clone was seen only once. This chain connects TRBV6-5 to TRBJ2-5; 8 positions agree with TRBD1. Germline assignment: CDR1 MNHEY and CDR2 SVGAGI. V shed 5 bases and J 4 bases; nucleotides not matched to a gene: 9. This CDR3 is 15 amino acids long. This CDR3 reads CASSGDWGQVETQYF. The CDR3 coding sequence is TGTGCCAGCAGTGGGGACTGGGGACAGGTAGAGACCCAGTACTTC.

This chain connects TRBV6-6 to TRBJ1-4; no firm D call. Looked up from germline, CDR1 is MNHNY and CDR2 is SVGAGI (reference sequence). The CDR3 contains 16 residues. Trimming took 0 bases from V and 4 from J, leaving 12 bases between them. The CDR3 bases are TGTGCCAGCAGTTACTCCCCGGGAGGGAGTAATGAAAAACTGTTTTTT. Protein product: CASSYSPGGSNEKLFF.

The chain uses TRBV19 and TRBJ2-1, with D perhaps matching TRBD1 or TRBD2 (5 bases each). CDR3 length: 12 amino acids. Germline CDR1 LNHDA, CDR2 SQIVND (reference sequence). The ends were cut back, 11 bases at V and 2 bases at J, with 10 bases in the middle. The DNA for the CDR3 is TGTGCCTCGGGACCACCCTACAATGAGCAGTTCTTC. Its translation is CASGPPYNEQFF.

The rearrangement links TRBV30 to TRBJ2-7, with D uncertain. Germline CDR1 reads GTSNPN; CDR2 reads SVGIG (reference sequence). The CDR3 runs to 12 residues. Trimming took 1 base from V and 3 from J, leaving 7 bases between them. The CDR3 here is CAWSGLIYEQYF. The CDR3 bases are TGTGCCTGGAGTGGGCTTATCTACGAGCAGTACTTC.

The chain joins TRBV5-1 to TRBJ2-3; perhaps TRBD2 as D (5 bases). V gave up 0 bases and J gave up 0 bases, with 8 bases separating them. CDR1 SGHRS and CDR2 YFSETQ come from the germline V gene. The CDR3 length is 15 residues. Here the CDR3 DNA reads TGCGCCAGCAGCTTGGCTCGGACTAGCACAGATACGCAGTATTTT. It is translated as CASSLARTSTDTQYF.

This chain connects TRBV2 to TRBJ2-5; D ambiguous. The CDR3 length is 15 residues. V gave up 2 bases and J gave up 6 bases, with 16 bases separating them. Germline values: CDR1 SNHLY, CDR2 FYNNEI. This CDR3 is CASSELATVPQTQYF. The CDR3 DNA reads TGTGCCAGCAGTGAATTGGCTACCGTCCCCCAGACCCAGTACTTC.

This chain uses TRBV27 with TRBJ1-1; maybe TRBD1 (6 bases). Trimming stripped 6 bases from V and 2 bases from J, with 13 bases between. The CDR3 covers 14 residues. The V gene's germline CDR1 is MNHEY and CDR2 SMNVEV (reference sequence). DNA of the CDR3: TGTGCCAGCAGGGCCGGGACAACCAACACTGAAGCTTTCTTT. Translation gives CASRAGTTNTEAFF.

The chain is built from TRBV11-1 and TRBJ2-7, with a weak D call TRBD2 (6 bases). Trimming removed 5 bases from V and 2 bases from J, with 16 bases in between. This CDR3 is 15 amino acids long. Per the germline V gene, CDR1 is SGHAT and CDR2 is FQDESV (reference sequence). DNA of the CDR3: TGTGCCAGCAGCCTTCCAAGGGGAGGCACCTACGAGCAGTACTTC. Translated: CASSLPRGGTYEQYF.

The chain combines TRBV21-1 with TRBJ2-2; the table assigns TRBD1, which was not confirmed against the DNA. TRBV21-1 is reported as a pseudogene. This CDR3 spans 16 amino acids. DNA for the CDR3: TGTGCCAGCAGCAAAAAGGCGACAGGGAATGCCGGGGAGCTGTTTTTT. It encodes CASSKKATGNAGELFF.

The chain links TRBV7-6 to TRBJ2-2; possible D gene TRBD2, 5 bases. The CDR3 extends over 13 amino acids. Trimming cost V 6 bases and J 7 bases, with 12 bases left between them. Germline V CDR1 and CDR2: SGHVS, FNYEAQ. CDR3 protein: CASSSGRGGELFF. For the CDR3, the DNA is TGTGCCAGCAGTTCTGGACGGGGCGGGGAGCTGTTTTTT.

V usage is TRBV19 and J usage is TRBJ2-5; D perhaps matches TRBD2 (6 bases). This CDR3 has 12 amino acids. Between the trimmed V and J ends, which lost 6 bases and 3 bases, there was a span of 8 bases. Germline CDR1 LNHDA, CDR2 SQIVND (reference sequence). CDR3 nucleotide sequence: TGTGCCAGTAGCTCTAGCGAAGAGACCCAGTACTTC. Translated, it gives CASSSSEETQYF.

V gene TRBV9 combines with J gene TRBJ2-7, with 9 bases identical to TRBD1. CDR1 SGDLS and CDR2 YYNGEE come from the germline V gene. There are 16 residues in the CDR3. The ends lost 3 bases at V and 4 bases at J; junction bases unmatched: 11. The CDR3 DNA follows: TGTGCCAGCAGCGATTCACCGGACAGGGGTTCGTACGAGCAGTACTTC. It encodes CASSDSPDRGSYEQYF.

The rearrangement joins TRBV7-2 to TRBJ2-5; the D call may be TRBD1 or TRBD2 (6 bases each). The germline V and J ends were trimmed by 4 bases and 5 bases, with 11 bases remaining between them. Germline lookup yields CDR1 SGHTA and CDR2 FQGNSA. CDR3 size: 13 residues. CDR3 in DNA: TGTGCCAGCAGCTGGGGGCGGGGCGAGACCCAGTACTTC. Protein sequence: CASSWGRGETQYF.